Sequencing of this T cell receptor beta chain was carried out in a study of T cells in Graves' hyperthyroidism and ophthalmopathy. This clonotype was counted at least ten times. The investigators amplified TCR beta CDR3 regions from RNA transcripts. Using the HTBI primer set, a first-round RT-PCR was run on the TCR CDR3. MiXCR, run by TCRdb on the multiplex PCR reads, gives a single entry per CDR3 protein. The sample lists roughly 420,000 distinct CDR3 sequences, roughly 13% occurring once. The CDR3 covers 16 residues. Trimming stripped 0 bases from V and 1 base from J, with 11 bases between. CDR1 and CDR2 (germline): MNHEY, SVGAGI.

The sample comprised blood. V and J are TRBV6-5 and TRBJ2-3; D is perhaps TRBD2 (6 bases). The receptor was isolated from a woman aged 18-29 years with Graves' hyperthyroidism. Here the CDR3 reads CASSYSNSGGTDTQYF. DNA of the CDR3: TGTGCCAGCAGTTACTCGAATAGCGGAGGCACAGATACGCAGTATTTT.